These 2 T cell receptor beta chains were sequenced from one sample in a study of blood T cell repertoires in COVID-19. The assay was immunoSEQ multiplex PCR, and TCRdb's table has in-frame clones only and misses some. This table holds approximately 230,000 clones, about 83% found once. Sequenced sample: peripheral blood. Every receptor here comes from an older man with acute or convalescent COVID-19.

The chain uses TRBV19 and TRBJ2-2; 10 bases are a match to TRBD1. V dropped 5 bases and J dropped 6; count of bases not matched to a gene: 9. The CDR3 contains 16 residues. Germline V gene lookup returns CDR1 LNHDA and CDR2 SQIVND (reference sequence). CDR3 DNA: TGTGCCAGTAGTTTCAGGGACAGGGGCGTCGCCGGGGAGCTGTTTTTT. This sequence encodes CASSFRDRGVAGELFF.

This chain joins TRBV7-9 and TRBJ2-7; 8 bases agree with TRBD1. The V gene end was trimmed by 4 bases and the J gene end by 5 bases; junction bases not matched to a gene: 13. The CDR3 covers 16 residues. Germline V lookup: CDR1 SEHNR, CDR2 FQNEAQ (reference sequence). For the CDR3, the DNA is TGTGCCAGCAGCTCCGTTGGGGCAGGGGGCCTTGACGAGCAGTACTTC. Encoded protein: CASSSVGAGGLDEQYF.